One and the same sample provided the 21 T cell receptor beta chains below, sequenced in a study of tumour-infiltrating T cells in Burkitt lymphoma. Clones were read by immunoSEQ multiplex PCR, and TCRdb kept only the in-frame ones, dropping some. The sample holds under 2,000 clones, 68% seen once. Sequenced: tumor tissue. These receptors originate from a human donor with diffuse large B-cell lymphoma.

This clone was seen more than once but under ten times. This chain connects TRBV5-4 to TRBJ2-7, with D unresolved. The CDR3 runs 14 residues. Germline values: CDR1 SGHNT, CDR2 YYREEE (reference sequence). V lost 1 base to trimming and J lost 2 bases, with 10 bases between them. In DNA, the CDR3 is TGTGCCAGCAGCTTGTTCGTCTCTACCTACGAGCAGTACTTC. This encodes CASSLFVSTYEQYF.

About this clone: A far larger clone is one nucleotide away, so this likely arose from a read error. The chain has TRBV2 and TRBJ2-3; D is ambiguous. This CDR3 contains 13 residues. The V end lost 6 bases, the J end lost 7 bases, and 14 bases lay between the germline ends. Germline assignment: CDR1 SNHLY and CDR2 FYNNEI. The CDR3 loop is CASRDRPLNTQYF. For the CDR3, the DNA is TGTGCCAGCAGGGATAGACCGCTAAATACGCAGTATTTT.

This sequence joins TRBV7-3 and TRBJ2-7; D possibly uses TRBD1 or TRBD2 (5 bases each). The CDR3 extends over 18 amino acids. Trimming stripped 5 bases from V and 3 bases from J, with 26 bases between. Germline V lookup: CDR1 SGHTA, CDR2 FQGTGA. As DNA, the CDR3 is TGTGCCAGCAGCCTCCCCGGGGCGGAGTCTACCCCGTACTACGAGCAGTACTTC. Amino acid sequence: CASSLPGAESTPYYEQYF.

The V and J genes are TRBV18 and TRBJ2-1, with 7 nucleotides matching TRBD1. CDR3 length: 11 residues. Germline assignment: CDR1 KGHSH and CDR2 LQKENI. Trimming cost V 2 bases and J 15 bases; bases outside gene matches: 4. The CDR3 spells CASSPGTESFF. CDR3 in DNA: TGTGCCAGCTCACCAGGGACAGAGTCGTTCTTC. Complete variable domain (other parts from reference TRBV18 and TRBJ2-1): NAGVMQNPRHLVRRRGQEARLRCSPMKGHSHVYWYRQLPEEGLKFMVYLQKENIIDESGMPKERFSAEFPKEGPSILRIQQVVRGDSAAYFCASSPGTESFFGPGTRLTVL.

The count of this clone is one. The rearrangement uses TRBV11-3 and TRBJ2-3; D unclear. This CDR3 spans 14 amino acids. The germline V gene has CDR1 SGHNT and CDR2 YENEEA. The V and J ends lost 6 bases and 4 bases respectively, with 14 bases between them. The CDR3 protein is CASSLVRSPDTQYF. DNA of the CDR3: TGTGCCAGCAGTTTGGTAAGGTCCCCAGATACGCAGTATTTT. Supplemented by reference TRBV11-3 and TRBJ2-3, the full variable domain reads EAGVVQSPRYKIIEKKQPVAFWCNPISGHNTLYWYLQNLGQGPELLIRYENEEAVDDSQLPKDRFSAERLKGVDSTLKIQPAELGDSAVYLCASSLVRSPDTQYFGPGTRLTVL.

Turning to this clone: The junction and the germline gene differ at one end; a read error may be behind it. CDR3 region: CASSYQGSYEQYF. As DNA, the CDR3 is TGTGCCAGCAGTTACCAGGGCTCCTATGAGCAGTACTTC. The chain uses TRBV6-5 and TRBJ2-7; possibly TRBD1 for D (5 bases). This CDR3 spans 13 amino acids. Germline V CDR1 and CDR2: MNHEY, SVGAGI.

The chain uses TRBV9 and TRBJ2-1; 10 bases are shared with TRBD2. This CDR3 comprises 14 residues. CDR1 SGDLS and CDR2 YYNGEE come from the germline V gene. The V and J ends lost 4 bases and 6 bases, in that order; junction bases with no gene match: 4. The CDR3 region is CASSTSGKVNEQFF. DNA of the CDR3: TGTGCCAGCAGCACTAGCGGGAAGGTCAATGAGCAGTTCTTC.

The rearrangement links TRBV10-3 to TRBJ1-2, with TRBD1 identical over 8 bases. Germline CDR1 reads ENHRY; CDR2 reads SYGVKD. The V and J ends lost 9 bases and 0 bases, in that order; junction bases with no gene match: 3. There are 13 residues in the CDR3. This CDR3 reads CAIEDRANYGYTF. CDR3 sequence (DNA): TGTGCCATAGAGGACAGGGCTAACTATGGCTACACCTTC.

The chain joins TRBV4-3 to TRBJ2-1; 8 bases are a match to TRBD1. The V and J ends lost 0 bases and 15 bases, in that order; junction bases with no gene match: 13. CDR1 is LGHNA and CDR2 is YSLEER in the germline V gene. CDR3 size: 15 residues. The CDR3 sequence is CASSQDTGTGHQLFF. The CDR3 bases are TGCGCCAGCAGCCAAGATACGGGGACAGGCCACCAGTTGTTCTTC.

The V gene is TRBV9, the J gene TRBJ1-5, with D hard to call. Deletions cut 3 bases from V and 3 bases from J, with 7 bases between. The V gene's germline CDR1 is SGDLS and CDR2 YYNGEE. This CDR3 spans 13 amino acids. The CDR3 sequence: CASSEGNNQPQHF. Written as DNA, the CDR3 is TGTGCCAGCAGCGAGGGCAACAATCAGCCCCAGCATTTT.

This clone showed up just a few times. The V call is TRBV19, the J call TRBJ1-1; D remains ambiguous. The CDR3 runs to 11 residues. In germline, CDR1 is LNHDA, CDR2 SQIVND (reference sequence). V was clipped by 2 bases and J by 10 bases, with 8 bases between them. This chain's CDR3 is CASSIRRRAFF. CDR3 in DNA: TGTGCCAGTAGTATAAGGAGGCGAGCTTTCTTT.

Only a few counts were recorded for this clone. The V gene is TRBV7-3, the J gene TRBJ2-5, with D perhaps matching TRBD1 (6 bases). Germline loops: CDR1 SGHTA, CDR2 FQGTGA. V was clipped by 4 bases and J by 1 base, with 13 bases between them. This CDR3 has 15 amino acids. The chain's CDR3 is CASSSDGTTQETQYF. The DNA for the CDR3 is TGTGCCAGCAGCTCCGACGGGACAACCCAAGAGACCCAGTACTTC.

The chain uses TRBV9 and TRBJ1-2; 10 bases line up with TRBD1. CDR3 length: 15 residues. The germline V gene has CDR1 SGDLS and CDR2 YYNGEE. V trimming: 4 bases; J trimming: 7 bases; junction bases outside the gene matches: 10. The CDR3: CASSSPGRTGGGYTF. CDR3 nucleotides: TGTGCCAGCAGCTCCCCTGGGAGGACAGGGGGTGGCTACACCTTC.

CDR3 sequence reads: CASSRDNTGELFF. The DNA of the CDR3 is TGTGCCAGTTCGCGGGATAACACCGGGGAGCTGTTTTTT. J is TRBJ2-2 and V is TRBV7-2; weak D call: TRBD2 (6 bases). Per the germline V gene, CDR1 is SGHTA and CDR2 is FQGNSA. This CDR3 spans 13 amino acids. V lost 9 bases and J 2 bases, leaving 10 bases between the germline ends.

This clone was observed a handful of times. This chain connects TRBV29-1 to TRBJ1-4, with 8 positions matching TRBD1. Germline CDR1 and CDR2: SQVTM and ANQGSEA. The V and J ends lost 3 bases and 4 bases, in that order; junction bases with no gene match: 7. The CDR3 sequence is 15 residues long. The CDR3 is CSVEATGTGNEKLFF. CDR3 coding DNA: TGCAGCGTTGAGGCCACCGGGACAGGTAATGAAAAACTGTTTTTT.

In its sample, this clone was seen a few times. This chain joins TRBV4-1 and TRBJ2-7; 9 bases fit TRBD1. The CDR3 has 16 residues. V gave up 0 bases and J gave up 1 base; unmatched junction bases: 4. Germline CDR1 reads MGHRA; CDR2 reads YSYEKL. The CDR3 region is CASSQDSGTGSYEQYF. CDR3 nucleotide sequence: TGCGCCAGCAGCCAAGACTCGGGGACAGGGTCCTACGAGCAGTACTTC.

CDR3: CASSLGSNQPQHF. CDR3 DNA sequence: TGTGCCAGCAGTTTGGGTAGCAATCAGCCCCAGCATTTT. The chain couples TRBV28 to TRBJ1-5; D is ambiguous. This CDR3 has 13 residues. Trimming took off 3 bases at V and 0 bases at J, with 3 bases between the two ends. Germline V gene lookup returns CDR1 MDHEN and CDR2 SYDVKM. The full variable domain, with the rest looked up from reference TRBV28 and TRBJ1-5, is DVKVTQSSRYLVKRTGEKVFLECVQDMDHENMFWYRQDPGLGLRLIYFSYDVKMKEKGDIPEGYSVSREKKERFSLILESASTNQTSMYLCASSLGSNQPQHFGDGTRLSIL.

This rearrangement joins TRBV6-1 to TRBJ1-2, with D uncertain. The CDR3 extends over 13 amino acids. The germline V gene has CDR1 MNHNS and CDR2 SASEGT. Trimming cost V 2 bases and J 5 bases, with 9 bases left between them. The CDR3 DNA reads TGTGCCAGCAGTGAAAGGACCTTTTATGGCTACACCTTC. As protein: CASSERTFYGYTF.

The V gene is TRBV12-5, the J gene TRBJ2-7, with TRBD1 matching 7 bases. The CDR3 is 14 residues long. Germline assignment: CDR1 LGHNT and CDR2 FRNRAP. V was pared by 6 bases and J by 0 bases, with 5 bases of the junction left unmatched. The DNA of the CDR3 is TGTGCTAGTGGACCGACAGGGAACTCCTACGAGCAGTACTTC. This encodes CASGPTGNSYEQYF.

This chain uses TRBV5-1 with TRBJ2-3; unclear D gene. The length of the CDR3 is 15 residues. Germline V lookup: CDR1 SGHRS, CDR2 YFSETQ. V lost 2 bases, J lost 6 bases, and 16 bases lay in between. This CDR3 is CASSLKIKGTDTQYF. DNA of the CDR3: TGCGCCAGCAGCTTAAAAATTAAAGGAACGGATACGCAGTATTTT.

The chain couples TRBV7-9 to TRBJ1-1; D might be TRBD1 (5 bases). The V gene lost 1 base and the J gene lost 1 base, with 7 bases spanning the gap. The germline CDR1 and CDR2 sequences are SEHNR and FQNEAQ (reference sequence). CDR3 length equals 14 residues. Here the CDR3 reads CASSLGQRNTEAFF. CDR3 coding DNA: TGTGCCAGCAGCTTAGGACAGAGGAACACTGAAGCTTTCTTT.